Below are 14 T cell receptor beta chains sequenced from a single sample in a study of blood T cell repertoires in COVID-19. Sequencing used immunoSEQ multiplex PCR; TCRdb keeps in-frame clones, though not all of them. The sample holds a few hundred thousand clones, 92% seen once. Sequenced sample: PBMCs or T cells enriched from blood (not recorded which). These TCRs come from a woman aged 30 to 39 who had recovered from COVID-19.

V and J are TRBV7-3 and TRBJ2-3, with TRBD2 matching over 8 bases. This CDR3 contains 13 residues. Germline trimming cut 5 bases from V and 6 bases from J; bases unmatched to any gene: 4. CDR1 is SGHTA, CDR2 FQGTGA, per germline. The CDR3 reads CASSRTSSDTQYF. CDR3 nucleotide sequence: TGTGCCAGCAGCCGGACTAGCTCCGATACGCAGTATTTT.

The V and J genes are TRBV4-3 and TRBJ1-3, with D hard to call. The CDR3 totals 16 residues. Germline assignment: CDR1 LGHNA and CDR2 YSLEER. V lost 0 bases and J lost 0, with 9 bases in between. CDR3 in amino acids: CASSQDRGGSGNTIYF. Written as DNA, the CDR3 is TGCGCCAGCAGCCAAGATAGAGGCGGCTCTGGAAACACCATATATTTT.

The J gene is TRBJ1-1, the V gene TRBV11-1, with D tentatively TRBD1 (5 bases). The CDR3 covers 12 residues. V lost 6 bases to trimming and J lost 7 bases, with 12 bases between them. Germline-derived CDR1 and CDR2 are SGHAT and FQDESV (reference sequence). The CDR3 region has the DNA TGTGCCAGCAGATCTCGGGGGGGTGAAGCTTTCTTT. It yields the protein CASRSRGGEAFF.

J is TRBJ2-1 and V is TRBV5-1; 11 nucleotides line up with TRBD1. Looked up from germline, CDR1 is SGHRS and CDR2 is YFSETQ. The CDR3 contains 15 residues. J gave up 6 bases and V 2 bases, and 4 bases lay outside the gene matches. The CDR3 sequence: CASSLGDRGSNEQFF. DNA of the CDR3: TGCGCCAGCAGCTTAGGGGACAGGGGGTCCAATGAGCAGTTCTTC.

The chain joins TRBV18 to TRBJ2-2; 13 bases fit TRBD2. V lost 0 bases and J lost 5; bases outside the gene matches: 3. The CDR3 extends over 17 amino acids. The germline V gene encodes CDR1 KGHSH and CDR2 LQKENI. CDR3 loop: CASSPPGLAGETGELFF. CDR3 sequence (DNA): TGTGCCAGCTCACCACCAGGACTAGCGGGAGAGACCGGGGAGCTGTTTTTT.

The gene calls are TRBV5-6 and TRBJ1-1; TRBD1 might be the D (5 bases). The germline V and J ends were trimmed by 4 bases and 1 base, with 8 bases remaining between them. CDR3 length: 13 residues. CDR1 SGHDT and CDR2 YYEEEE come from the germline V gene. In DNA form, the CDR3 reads TGTGCCAGCAGCGACACAGGGAACACTGAAGCTTTCTTT. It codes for CASSDTGNTEAFF.

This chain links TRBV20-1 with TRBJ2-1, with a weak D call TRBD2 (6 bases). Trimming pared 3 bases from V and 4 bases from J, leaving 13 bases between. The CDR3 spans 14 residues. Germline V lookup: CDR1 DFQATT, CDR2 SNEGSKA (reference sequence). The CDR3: CSASRASVYNEQFF. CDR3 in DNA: TGCAGTGCTAGTAGAGCTAGCGTTTACAATGAGCAGTTCTTC.

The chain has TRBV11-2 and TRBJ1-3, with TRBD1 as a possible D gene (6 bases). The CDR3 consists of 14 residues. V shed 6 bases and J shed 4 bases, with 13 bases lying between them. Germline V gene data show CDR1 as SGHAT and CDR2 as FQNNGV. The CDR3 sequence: CASSPGTTGNTIYF. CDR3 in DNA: TGTGCCAGCAGTCCAGGGACAACCGGAAACACCATATATTTT. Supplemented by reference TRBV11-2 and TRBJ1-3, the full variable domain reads EAGVAQSPRYKIIEKRQSVAFWCNPISGHATLYWYQQILGQGPKLLIQFQNNGVVDDSQLPKDRFSAERLKGVDSTLKIQPAKLEDSAVYLCASSPGTTGNTIYFGEGSWLTVV.

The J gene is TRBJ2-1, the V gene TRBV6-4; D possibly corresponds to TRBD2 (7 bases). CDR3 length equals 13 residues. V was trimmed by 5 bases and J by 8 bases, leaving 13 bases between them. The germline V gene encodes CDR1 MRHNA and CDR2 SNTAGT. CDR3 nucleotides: TGTGCCAGCAGTAAACGGGGGGCTCATGAGCAGTTCTTC. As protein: CASSKRGAHEQFF.

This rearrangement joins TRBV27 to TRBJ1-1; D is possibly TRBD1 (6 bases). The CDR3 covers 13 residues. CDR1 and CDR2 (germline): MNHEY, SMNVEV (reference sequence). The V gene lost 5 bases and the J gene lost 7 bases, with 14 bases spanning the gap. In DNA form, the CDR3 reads TGTGCCAGCAGTGCTATGGGGGGGCATGAAGCTTTCTTT. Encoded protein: CASSAMGGHEAFF.

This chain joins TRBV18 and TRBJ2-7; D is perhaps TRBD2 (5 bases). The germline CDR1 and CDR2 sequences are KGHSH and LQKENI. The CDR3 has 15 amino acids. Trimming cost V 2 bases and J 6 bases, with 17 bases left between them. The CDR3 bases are TGTGCCAGCTCACCATCCGCGGGCGTAGTTCTCGAGCAGTACTTC. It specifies CASSPSAGVVLEQYF.

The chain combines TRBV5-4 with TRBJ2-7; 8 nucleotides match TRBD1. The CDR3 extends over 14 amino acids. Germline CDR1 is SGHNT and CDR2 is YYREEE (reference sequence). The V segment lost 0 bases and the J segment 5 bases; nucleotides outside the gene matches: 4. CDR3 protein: CASSLEDRVHEQYF. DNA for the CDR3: TGTGCCAGCAGCTTGGAGGACAGGGTCCACGAGCAGTACTTC. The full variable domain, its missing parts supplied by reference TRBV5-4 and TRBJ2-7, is ETGVTQSPTHLIKTRGQQVTLRCSSQSGHNTVSWYQQALGQGPQFIFQYYREEENGRGNFPPRFSGLQFPNYSSELNVNALELDDSALYLCASSLEDRVHEQYFGPGTRLTVT.

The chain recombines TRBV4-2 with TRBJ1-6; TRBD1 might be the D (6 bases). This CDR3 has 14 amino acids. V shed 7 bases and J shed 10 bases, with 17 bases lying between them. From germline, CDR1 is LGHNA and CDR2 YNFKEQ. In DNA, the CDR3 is TGTGCCAGCAACACGTTTACAGGGATATCACCCCTCCACTTT. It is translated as CASNTFTGISPLHF.

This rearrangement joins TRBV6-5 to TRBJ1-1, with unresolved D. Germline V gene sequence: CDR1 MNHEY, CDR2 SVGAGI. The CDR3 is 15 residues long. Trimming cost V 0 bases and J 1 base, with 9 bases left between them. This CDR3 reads CASSYSGATNTEAFF. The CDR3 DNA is TGTGCCAGCAGTTACTCGGGCGCTACGAACACTGAAGCTTTCTTT.